These T cell receptor beta chains were read from a single sample in a study of CD8 T cells in ankylosing spondylitis. Using its own MiXCR run on the 5' RACE reads, TCRdb lists one record per CDR3 protein. The table has 650,000 to 800,000 distinct CDR3 sequences, around 20% seen once. Sequences were obtained from blood, either unsorted or a sorted T cell fraction (not recorded which). These TCRs come from a male donor with ankylosing spondylitis. Both conserved end residues are part of each CDR3. D genes are given only for firm matches. Expanded clones get a size class; other rows say once, few or many, or leave the size out.

d_gene	j_gene	v_gene	len	abundance	CDR3nt	CDR3aa
.	TRBJ2-1	TRBV9	16	.	TGTGCCAGCAGCGTAGAAGAGTCAGGGCCCTACAATGAGCAGTTCTTC	CASSVEESGPYNEQFF
.	TRBJ1-4	TRBV20-1	16	.	TGCAGTGCCCGAACTGGATTACAGGGAACAAATGAAAAACTGTTTTTT	CSARTGLQGTNEKLFF
.	TRBJ1-1	TRBV5-1	15	few	TGCGCCAGCAGCTTGGCCTCAGGCTGGGACACTGAAGCTTTCTTT	CASSLASGWDTEAFF
.	TRBJ2-4	TRBV12-3/TRBV12-4	14	.	TGTGCCAGCAGTCCCGGGTCCCAAAAAAACATTCAGTACTTC	CASSPGSQKNIQYF
.	TRBJ2-1	TRBV5-4	16	few	TGTGCCAGCGGCCGCGGGGCGCGGAAAAAGGACAATGAGCAGTTCTTC	CASGRGARKKDNEQFF
.	TRBJ2-4	TRBV20-1	14	few	TGCAGTGCCCCAAGGACAGAAGCCAAAAACATTCAGTACTTC	CSAPRTEAKNIQYF
TRBD1	TRBJ1-1	TRBV12-3/TRBV12-4	13	.	TGTGCCAGCAGCACTACAGGGGTCACTGAAGCTTTCTTT	CASSTTGVTEAFF
.	TRBJ1-5	TRBV6-2/TRBV6-3	16	.	TGTGCCAGCAGTTCCGCGCCGGGAGTTAGCAATCAGCCCCAGCATTTT	CASSSAPGVSNQPQHF
TRBD2	TRBJ2-5	TRBV20-1	15	few	TGCAGTGCTAGAGATCGCACTAGCGGGAGAGAGACCCAGTACTTC	CSARDRTSGRETQYF
.	TRBJ2-5	TRBV7-8	9	.	TGTGCCAACCTCGAGACCCAGTACTTC	CANLETQYF
.	TRBJ1-5	TRBV7-2	16	.	TGTGCCAGCAGCTTCAGGGCAGGGGCCTGGAATCAGCCCCAGCATTTT	CASSFRAGAWNQPQHF
.	TRBJ1-5	TRBV6-1	14	.	TGTGCCAGCAGTACCGCCGCGGAAAATCAGCCCCAGCATTTT	CASSTAAENQPQHF
.	TRBJ1-4	TRBV20-1	11	.	TGCAGCTGGACAGTTAATGAAAAACTGTTTTTT	CSWTVNEKLFF
.	TRBJ2-3	TRBV7-8	14	few	TGTGCCAGCACCCTAGGGGGGAGGGGAGATACGCAGTATTTT	CASTLGGRGDTQYF
TRBD2	TRBJ2-1	TRBV28	16	few	TGTGCCAGCAGTTTTCGCGGGAGGGCCGGAACCAATGAGCAGTTCTTC	CASSFRGRAGTNEQFF
TRBD2	TRBJ2-3	TRBV29-1	16	.	TGCAGCGTCCGGGGGGGGGACTATGCTAGCACAGATACGCAGTATTTT	CSVRGGDYASTDTQYF
TRBD1	TRBJ2-5	TRBV20-1	13	few	TGCAGTGCATTAGGGACAGGGATTGAGACCCAGTACTTC	CSALGTGIETQYF
TRBD1	TRBJ1-1	TRBV2	14	few	TGTGCCAGCAGGCCAGGGGGCGGAATAACTGAAGCTTTCTTT	CASRPGGGITEAFF
.	TRBJ1-4	TRBV20-1	14	many	TGCAGTGCTAGAGATCGACGGGGGCAGGAAAAACTGTTTTTT	CSARDRRGQEKLFF
.	TRBJ2-7	TRBV6-5	15	.	TGTGCCAGCAGTTACTCCGGCAGGGGGGCATCCGAGCAGTACTTC	CASSYSGRGASEQYF
TRBD1	TRBJ2-1	TRBV28	15	.	TGTGCCAGCAGTTCTGCCGGGACAGGGCGGTCTGAGCAGTTCTTC	CASSSAGTGRSEQFF
.	TRBJ2-5	TRBV29-1	10	few	TGCAGCGTTGAAAAAGAGACCCAGTACTTC	CSVEKETQYF
TRBD1	TRBJ2-5	TRBV7-9	14	few	TGTGCCAGCAGCTTCACAGGGGGGCAAGAGACCCAGTACTTC	CASSFTGGQETQYF
TRBD1	TRBJ1-4	TRBV18	15	many	TGTGCCAGCTCGCCCCCGACAGGGCCTAATGAAAAACTGTTTTTT	CASSPPTGPNEKLFF
.	TRBJ2-3	TRBV27	15	.	TGTGCCAGCAGCCCAAGGGACTCCCTGGGAGATACGCAGTATTTT	CASSPRDSLGDTQYF
TRBD2	TRBJ2-1	TRBV29-1	14	many	TGCAGCGTCTTCGGGACTAGCGGTAACAATGAGCAGTTCTTC	CSVFGTSGNNEQFF
.	TRBJ1-4	TRBV7-2	15	.	TGTGCCAGCAGCTTAGCTTCAGGGGCTGGTGAAAAACTGTTTTTT	CASSLASGAGEKLFF
.	TRBJ2-3	TRBV7-2	16	.	TGTGCCAGCAGCCTCGGGTCAGGAACTAGCACAGATACGCAGTATTTT	CASSLGSGTSTDTQYF
.	TRBJ2-3	TRBV15	16	many	TGTGCCACCAGCAGATCTCCAGCGCGGGGTGTTGATACGCAGTATTTT	CATSRSPARGVDTQYF
TRBD1	TRBJ2-7	TRBV12-3/TRBV12-4	15	few	TGTGCCAGCAGCATGTCCGGGACAGCCTCCTACGAGCAGTACTTC	CASSMSGTASYEQYF
TRBD1	TRBJ1-2	TRBV12-3/TRBV12-4	15	.	TGTGCCACTAACAGGGGGTTAAGGGCCGACTATGGCTACACCTTC	CATNRGLRADYGYTF
.	TRBJ2-4	TRBV4-1	13	few	TGCGCCAGCAGCCAAGTGGCAGAACGCATTCAGTACTTC	CASSQVAERIQYF
.	TRBJ2-3	TRBV20-1	14	few	TGCAGTGCTAGAATCCCGGGAGTCCCAGATACGCAGTATTTT	CSARIPGVPDTQYF
.	TRBJ2-7	TRBV29-1	12	few	TGCAGCGTTATGGGGGGTGGCTACGAGCAGTACTTC	CSVMGGGYEQYF
.	TRBJ1-1	TRBV7-9	12	few	TGTGCCAGCAGCTTCATGGACACTGAAGCTTTCTTT	CASSFMDTEAFF
TRBD2	TRBJ2-3	TRBV27	16	.	TGTGCCAGCAGTTTATTTACTAGCGGGAGATCAGATACGCAGTATTTT	CASSLFTSGRSDTQYF
TRBD2	TRBJ2-5	TRBV18	16	.	TGTGCCAGCTCACCTCCGGGACTAGCGGGAGGAGAGACCCAGTACTTC	CASSPPGLAGGETQYF
.	TRBJ2-2	TRBV27	13	.	TGTGCCAGCAGTCCTCCTCCCACCGGGGAGCTGTTTTTT	CASSPPPTGELFF
.	TRBJ2-2	TRBV4-1	12	few	TGCGCCAGCAGCCACCCCGCCGGGGAGCTGTTTTTT	CASSHPAGELFF
TRBD2	TRBJ2-7	TRBV9	15	.	TGTGCCAGCAGCGTAGGGTGGACTAGCGGGCGCGAGCAGTACTTC	CASSVGWTSGREQYF
TRBD2	TRBJ2-1	TRBV25-1	15	.	TGTGCCAGCAGTGAACCGGGACTAGCCTACAATGAGCAGTTCTTC	CASSEPGLAYNEQFF
TRBD2	TRBJ2-1	TRBV12-3/TRBV12-4	16	.	TGTGCCAGCAGTTGGGCGGGAGAGGAGACCTACAATGAGCAGTTCTTC	CASSWAGEETYNEQFF
.	TRBJ1-1	TRBV27	12	few	TGTGACGGTTACGGGGGGAACACTGAAGCTTTCTTT	CDGYGGNTEAFF
TRBD1	TRBJ2-5	TRBV7-3	15	few	TGTGCCAGCAGCTTAACGACAGGGGGCTCCGAGACCCAGTACTTC	CASSLTTGGSETQYF
.	TRBJ2-5	TRBV6-5	16	few	TGTGCCAGCAGTTACTCATTCCAAACGGGTATGGAGACCCAGTACTTC	CASSYSFQTGMETQYF
.	TRBJ1-5	TRBV4-1	16	.	TGCGCCAGCAGCCTCAGGGGATTGGATAGCAATCAGCCCCAGCATTTT	CASSLRGLDSNQPQHF
.	TRBJ2-1	TRBV6-2/TRBV6-3	14	.	TGTGCCAGCAGCCCTAGAGGGGGTGCCAATGAGCAGTTCTTC	CASSPRGGANEQFF
TRBD2	TRBJ2-1	TRBV29-1	16	.	TGCAGCGTTGGTACTAGCGGGGGCTACTCCTACAATGAGCAGTTCTTC	CSVGTSGGYSYNEQFF
.	TRBJ2-5	TRBV5-6	13	.	TGTGCCAGCAGCTTGATACAGCAAGAGACCCAGTACTTC	CASSLIQQETQYF
.	TRBJ1-1	TRBV3-1	18	.	TGTGCCAGCAGCAAGAAGGCCCCCCGAACGGTTTGGGTCACTGAAGCTTTCTTT	CASSKKAPRTVWVTEAFF
.	TRBJ1-2	TRBV19	14	.	TGTGCCAGTAGTATTTCGAAAGATGTCTATGGCTACACCTTC	CASSISKDVYGYTF
TRBD1	TRBJ2-7	TRBV9	16	few	TGTGCCAGCAGCGTAGATTCGTCGGGACAGTACCACGAGCAGTACTTC	CASSVDSSGQYHEQYF
TRBD2	TRBJ2-7	TRBV15	15	few	TGTGCCACCAGCGACGCTAGCGGGAGGGCCTACGAGCAGTACTTC	CATSDASGRAYEQYF